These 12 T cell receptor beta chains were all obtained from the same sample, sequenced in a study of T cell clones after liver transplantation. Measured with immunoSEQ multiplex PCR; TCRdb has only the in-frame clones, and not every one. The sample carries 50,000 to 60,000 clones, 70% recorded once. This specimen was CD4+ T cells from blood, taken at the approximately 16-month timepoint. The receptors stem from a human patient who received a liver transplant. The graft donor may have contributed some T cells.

CDR3: CASSAGTGALYEQYF. The CDR3 DNA is TGTGCCAGCAGCGCAGGGACAGGAGCCCTCTACGAGCAGTACTTC. The chain combines TRBV7-9 with TRBJ2-7; 8 bases are shared with TRBD1. There are 15 residues in the CDR3. V was clipped by 5 bases and J by 3 bases; unmatched bases: 9. Germline values: CDR1 SEHNR, CDR2 FQNEAQ (reference sequence).

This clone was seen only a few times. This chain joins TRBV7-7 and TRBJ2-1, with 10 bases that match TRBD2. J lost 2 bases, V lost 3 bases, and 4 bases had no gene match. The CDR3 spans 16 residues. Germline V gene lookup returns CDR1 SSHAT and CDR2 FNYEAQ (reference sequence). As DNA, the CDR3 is TGTGCCAGCAGCTTGACTAGCGGGTTCCCCTACAATGAGCAGTTCTTC. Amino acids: CASSLTSGFPYNEQFF.

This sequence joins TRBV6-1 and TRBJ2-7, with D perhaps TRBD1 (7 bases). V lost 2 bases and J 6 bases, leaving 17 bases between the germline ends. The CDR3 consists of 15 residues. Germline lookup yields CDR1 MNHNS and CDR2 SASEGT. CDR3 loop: CASSEPPGGPREQYF. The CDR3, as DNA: TGTGCCAGCAGTGAACCTCCAGGGGGGCCTCGCGAGCAGTACTTC.

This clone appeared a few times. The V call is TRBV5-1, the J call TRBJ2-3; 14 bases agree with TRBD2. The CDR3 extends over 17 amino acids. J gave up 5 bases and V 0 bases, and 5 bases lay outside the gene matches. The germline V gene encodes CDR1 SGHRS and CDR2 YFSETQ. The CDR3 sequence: CASSLVGLAGGGDTQYF. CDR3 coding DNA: TGCGCCAGCAGCTTGGTAGGACTAGCGGGAGGAGGAGATACGCAGTATTTT.

CDR3 nucleotides: TGTGCCAGCAGTGAACGTCTAGAAGCTTTCTTT. Translating it yields CASSERLEAFF. J is TRBJ1-1 and V is TRBV6-1; no firm D call. V was shortened by 2 bases and J by 8 bases, with 6 bases between the two germline ends. The CDR3 covers 11 residues. The germline CDR1 and CDR2 sequences are MNHNS and SASEGT.

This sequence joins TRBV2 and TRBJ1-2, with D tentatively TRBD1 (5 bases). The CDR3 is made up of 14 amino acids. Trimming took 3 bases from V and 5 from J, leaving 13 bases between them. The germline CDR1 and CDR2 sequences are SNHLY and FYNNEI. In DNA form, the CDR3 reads TGTGCCAGCAGTGACAGGGTCGGAGGGTATGGCTACACCTTC. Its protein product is CASSDRVGGYGYTF.

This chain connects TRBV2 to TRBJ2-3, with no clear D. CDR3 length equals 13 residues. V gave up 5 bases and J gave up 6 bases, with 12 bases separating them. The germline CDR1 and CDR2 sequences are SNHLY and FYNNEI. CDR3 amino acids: CASSPPPGDTQYF. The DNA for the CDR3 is TGTGCCAGCAGTCCGCCTCCCGGGGATACGCAGTATTTT.

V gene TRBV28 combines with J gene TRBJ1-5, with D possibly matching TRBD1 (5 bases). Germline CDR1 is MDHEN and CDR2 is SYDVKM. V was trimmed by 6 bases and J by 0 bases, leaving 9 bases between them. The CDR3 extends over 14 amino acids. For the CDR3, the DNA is TGTGCCAGCAGACCTCAGGGTAGCAATCAGCCCCAGCATTTT. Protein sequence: CASRPQGSNQPQHF.

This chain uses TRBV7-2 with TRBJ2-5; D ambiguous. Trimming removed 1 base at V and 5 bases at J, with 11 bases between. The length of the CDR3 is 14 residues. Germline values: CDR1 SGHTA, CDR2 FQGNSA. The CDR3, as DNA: TGTGCCAGCAGCTTAGGGGCTTTTGGGGAGACCCAGTACTTC. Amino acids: CASSLGAFGETQYF.

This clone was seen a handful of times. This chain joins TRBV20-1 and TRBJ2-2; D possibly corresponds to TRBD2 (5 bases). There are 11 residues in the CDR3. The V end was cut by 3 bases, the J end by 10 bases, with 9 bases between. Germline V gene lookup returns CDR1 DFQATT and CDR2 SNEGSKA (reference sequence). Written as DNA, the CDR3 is TGCAGTGCTAGTCCCGGGGAGGAGCTGTTTTTT. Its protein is CSASPGEELFF.

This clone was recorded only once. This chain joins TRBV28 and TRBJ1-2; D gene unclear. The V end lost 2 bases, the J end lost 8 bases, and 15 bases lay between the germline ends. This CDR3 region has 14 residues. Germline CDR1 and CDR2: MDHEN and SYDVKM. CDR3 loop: CASSLGSDIQGYTF. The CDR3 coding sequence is TGTGCCAGCAGTTTAGGGTCCGACATACAGGGCTACACCTTC.

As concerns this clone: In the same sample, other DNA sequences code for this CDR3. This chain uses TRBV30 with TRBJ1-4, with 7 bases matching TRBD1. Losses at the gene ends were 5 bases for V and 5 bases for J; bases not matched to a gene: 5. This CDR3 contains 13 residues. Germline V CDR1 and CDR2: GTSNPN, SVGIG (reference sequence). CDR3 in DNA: TGTGCCTGGGGAGACAGGGTAAATGAAAAACTGTTTTTT. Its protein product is CAWGDRVNEKLFF.